This T cell receptor (beta chain) is drawn from a study of graft-versus-host responses after intestinal transplantation. The germline V gene encodes CDR1 SGHNT and CDR2 YENEEA. This CDR3 contains 15 residues. The ends lost 1 base at V and 5 bases at J; junction bases unmatched: 3. The assay was immunoSEQ multiplex PCR, and TCRdb's table has in-frame clones only and misses some. The table records about 40,000 clones, around 90% of them present only once. The sequence derives from a human patient who received an intestinal transplant, so some T cells may come from the graft donor. The chain has TRBV11-3 and TRBJ2-1, with 9 nucleotides matching TRBD2. The source was PBMCs, collected approximately 320 days after intestinal transplant. DNA for the CDR3: TGTGCCAGCAGCTTAGCGGCGGGGGGGAACAATGAGCAGTTCTTC. Translation: CASSLAAGGNNEQFF.